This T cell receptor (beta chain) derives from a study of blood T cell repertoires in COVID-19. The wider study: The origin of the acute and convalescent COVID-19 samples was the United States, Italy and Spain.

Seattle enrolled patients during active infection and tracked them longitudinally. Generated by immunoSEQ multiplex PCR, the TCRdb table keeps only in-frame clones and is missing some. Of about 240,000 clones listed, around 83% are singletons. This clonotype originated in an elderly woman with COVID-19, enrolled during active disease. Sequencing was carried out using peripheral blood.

The CDR3 region is CASSPDRIAEAFF. The CDR3, as DNA: TGTGCCAGCTCACCAGACAGGATCGCTGAAGCTTTCTTT. The chain recombines TRBV18 with TRBJ1-1, with D possibly being TRBD1 (6 bases). The CDR3 is 13 amino acids. Trimming took 2 bases from V and 6 from J, leaving 10 bases between them. Germline V CDR1 and CDR2: KGHSH, LQKENI.